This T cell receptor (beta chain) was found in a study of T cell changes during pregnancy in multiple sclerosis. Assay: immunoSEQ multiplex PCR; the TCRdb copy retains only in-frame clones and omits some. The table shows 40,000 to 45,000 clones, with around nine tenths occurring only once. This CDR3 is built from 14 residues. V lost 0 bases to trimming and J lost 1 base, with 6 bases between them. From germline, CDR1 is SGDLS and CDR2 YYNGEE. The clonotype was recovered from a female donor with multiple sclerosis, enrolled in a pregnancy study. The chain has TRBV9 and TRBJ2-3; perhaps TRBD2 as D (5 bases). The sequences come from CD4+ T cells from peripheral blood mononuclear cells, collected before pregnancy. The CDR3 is CASSVGTGTDTQYF. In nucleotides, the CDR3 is TGTGCCAGCAGCGTAGGGACTGGCACAGATACGCAGTATTTT.